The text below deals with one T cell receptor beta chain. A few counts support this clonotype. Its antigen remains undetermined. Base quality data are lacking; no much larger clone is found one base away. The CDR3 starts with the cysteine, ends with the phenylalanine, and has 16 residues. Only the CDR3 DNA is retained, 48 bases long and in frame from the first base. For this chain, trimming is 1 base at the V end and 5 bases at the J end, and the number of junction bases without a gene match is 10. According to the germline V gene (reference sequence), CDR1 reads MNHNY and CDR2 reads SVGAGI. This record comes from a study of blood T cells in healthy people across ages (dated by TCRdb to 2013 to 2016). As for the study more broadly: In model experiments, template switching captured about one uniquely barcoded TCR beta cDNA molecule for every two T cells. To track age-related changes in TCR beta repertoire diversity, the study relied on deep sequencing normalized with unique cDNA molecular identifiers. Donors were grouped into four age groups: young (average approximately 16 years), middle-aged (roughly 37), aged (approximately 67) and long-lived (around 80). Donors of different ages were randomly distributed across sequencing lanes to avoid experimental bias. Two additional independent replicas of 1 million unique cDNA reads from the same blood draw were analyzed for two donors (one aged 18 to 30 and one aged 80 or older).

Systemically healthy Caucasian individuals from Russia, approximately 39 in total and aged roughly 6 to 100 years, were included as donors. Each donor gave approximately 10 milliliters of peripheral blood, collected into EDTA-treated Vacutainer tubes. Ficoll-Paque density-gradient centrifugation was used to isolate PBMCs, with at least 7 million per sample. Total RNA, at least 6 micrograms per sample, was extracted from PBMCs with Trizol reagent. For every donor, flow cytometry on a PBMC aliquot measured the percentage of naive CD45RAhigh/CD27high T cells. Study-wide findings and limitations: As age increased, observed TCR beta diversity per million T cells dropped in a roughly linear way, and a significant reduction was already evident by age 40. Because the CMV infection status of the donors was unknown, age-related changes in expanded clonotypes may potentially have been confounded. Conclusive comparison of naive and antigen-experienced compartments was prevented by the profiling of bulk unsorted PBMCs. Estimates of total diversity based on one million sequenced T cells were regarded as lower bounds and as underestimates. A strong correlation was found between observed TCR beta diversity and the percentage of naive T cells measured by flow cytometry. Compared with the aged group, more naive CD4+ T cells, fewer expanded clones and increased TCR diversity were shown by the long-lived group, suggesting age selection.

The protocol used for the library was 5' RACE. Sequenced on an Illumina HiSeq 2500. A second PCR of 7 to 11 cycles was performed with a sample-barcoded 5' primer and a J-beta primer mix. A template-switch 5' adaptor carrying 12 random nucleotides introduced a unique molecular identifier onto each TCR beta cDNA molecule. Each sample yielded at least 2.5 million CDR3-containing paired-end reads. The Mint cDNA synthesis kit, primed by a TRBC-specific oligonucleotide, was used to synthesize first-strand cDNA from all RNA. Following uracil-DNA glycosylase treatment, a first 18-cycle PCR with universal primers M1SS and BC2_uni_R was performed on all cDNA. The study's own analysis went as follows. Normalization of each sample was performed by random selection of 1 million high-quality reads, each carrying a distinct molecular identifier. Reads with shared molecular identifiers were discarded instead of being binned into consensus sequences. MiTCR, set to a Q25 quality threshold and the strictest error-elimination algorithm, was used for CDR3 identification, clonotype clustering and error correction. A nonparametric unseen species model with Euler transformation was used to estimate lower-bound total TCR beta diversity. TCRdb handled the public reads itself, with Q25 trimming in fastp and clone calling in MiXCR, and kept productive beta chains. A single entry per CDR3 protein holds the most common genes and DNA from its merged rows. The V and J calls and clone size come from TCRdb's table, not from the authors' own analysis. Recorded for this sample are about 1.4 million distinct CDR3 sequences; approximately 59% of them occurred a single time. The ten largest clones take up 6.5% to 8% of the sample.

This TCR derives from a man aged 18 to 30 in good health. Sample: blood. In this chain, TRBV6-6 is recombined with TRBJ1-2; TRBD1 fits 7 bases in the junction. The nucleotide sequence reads TGTGCCAGCAGTTACTGGGACAGCCAAATCCAATATGGCTACACCTTC. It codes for CASSYWDSQIQYGYTF.